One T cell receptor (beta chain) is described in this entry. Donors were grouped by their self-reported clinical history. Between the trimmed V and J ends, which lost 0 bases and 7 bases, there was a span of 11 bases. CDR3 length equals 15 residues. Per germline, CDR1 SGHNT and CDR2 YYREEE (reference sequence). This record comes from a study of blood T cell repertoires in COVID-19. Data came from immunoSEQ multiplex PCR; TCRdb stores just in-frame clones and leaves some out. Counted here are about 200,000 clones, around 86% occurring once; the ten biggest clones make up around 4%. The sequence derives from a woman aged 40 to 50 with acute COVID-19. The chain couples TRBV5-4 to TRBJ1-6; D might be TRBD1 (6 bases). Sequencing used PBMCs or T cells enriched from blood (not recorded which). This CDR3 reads CASSLGLQGNSPLHF. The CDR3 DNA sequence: TGTGCCAGCAGCTTGGGCCTCCAGGGGAATTCACCCCTCCACTTT. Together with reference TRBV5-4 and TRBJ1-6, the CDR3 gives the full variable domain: ETGVTQSPTHLIKTRGQQVTLRCSSQSGHNTVSWYQQALGQGPQFIFQYYREEENGRGNFPPRFSGLQFPNYSSELNVNALELDDSALYLCASSLGLQGNSPLHFGNGTRLTVT.